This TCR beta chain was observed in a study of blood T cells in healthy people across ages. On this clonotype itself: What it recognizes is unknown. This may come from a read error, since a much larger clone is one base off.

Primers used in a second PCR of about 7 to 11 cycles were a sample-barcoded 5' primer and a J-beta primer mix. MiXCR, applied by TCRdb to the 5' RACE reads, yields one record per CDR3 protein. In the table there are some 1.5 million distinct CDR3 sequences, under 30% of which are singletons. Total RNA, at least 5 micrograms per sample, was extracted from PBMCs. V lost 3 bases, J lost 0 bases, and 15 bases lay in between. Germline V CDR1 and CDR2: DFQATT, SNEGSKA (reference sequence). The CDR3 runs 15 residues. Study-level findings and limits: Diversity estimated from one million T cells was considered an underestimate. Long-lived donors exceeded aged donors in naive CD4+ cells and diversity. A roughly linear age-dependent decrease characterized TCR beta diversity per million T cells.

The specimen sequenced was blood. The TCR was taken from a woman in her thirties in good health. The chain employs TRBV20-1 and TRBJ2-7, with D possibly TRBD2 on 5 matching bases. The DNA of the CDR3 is TGCAGTGCTAGGGCGCCCGGACTGTCCTCCTACGAGCAGTACGTC. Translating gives CSARAPGLSSYEQYV.